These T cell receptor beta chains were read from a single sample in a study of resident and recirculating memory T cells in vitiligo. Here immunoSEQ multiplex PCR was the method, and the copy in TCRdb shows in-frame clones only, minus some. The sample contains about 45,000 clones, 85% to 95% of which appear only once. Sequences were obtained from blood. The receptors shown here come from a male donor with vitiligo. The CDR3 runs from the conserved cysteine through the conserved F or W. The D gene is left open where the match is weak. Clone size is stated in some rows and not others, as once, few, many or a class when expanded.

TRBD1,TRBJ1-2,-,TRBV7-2,CASSSDRGEGYGYTF,TGTGCCAGCAGCTCCGACAGGGGCGAGGGCTATGGCTACACCTTC
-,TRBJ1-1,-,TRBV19,CASSIQLYTEAFF,TGTGCCAGTAGTATCCAACTTTACACTGAAGCTTTCTTT
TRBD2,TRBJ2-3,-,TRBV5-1,CASSLVGTRDQNF,TGCGCCAGCAGCTTGGTCGGGACTAGGGACCAAAATTTT
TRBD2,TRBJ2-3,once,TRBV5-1,CASSPTSPSTDTQYF,TGCGCCAGCAGCCCGACTAGCCCATCCACAGATACGCAGTATTTT
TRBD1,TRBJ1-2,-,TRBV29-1,CSAKDRGPDGYTF,TGCAGCGCCAAGGACAGGGGGCCCGATGGCTACACCTTC
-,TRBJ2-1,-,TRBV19,CASRRGSYNEQFF,TGTGCCAGTAGACGGGGATCCTACAATGAGCAGTTCTTC
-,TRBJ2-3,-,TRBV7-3,CASSLTTGWDTQYF,TGTGCCAGCAGCTTAACCACAGGTTGGGATACGCAGTATTTT
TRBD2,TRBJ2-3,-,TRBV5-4,CASSFRLADTQYF,TGTGCCAGCAGCTTCCGACTAGCGGATACGCAGTATTTT
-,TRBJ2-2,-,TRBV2,CATSSGTGELFF,TGTGCCACCAGCAGCGGCACCGGGGAGCTGTTTTTT
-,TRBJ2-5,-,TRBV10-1,CASSTRITPLSPQETQYF,TGCGCCAGCAGTACTCGAATCACGCCACTAAGTCCTCAAGAGACCCAGTACTTC
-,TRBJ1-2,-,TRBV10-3,CAISESRGTTYGYTF,TGTGCCATCAGTGAGTCTCGGGGAACCACCTATGGCTACACCTTC
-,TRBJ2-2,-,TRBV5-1,CASSLYGGNTGELFF,TGCGCCAGCAGCTTGTACGGGGGGAACACCGGGGAGCTGTTTTTT